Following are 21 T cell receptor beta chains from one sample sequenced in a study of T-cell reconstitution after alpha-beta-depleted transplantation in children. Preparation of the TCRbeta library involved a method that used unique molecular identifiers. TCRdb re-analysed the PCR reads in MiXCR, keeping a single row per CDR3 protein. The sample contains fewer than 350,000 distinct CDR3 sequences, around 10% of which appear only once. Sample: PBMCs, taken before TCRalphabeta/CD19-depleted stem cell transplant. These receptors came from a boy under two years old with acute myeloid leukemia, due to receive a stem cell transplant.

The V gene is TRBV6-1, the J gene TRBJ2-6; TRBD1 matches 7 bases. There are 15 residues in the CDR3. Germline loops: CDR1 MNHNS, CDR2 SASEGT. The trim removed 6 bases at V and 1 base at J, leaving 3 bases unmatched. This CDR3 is CASRLTGSGANVLTF. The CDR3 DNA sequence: TGTGCCAGCAGGCTGACAGGGTCTGGGGCCAACGTCCTGACTTTC.

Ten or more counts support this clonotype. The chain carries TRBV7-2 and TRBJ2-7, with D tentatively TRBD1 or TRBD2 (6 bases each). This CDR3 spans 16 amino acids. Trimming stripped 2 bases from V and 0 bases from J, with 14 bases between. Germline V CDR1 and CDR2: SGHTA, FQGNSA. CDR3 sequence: CASSLRGTFRSYEQYF. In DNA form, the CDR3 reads TGTGCCAGCAGCTTAAGGGGGACTTTCCGCTCCTACGAGCAGTACTTC.

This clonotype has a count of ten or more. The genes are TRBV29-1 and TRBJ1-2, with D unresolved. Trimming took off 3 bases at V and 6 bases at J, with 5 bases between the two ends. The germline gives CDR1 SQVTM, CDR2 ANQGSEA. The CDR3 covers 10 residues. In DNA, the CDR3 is TGCAGCGTTGAGTGGGATGGCTACACCTTC. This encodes CSVEWDGYTF.

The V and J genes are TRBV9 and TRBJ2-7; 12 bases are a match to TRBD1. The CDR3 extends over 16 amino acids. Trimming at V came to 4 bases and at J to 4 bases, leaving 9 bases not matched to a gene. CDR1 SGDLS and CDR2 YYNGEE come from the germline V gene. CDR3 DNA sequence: TGTGCCAGCAGCCCGGCAGGGGGACAGGGGGCTTACGAGCAGTACTTC. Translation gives CASSPAGGQGAYEQYF.

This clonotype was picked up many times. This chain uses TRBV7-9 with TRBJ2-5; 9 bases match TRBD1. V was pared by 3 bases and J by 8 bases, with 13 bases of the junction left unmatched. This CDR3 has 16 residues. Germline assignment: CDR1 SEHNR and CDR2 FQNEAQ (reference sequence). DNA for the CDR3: TGTGCCAGCAGCTTTCCGGGACAGGGCCTAAAGAGAACCCAGTACTTC. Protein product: CASSFPGQGLKRTQYF.

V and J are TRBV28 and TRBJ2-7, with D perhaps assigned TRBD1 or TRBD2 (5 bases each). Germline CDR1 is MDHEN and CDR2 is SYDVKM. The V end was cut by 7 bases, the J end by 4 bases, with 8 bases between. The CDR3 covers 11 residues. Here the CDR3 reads CASTEGYEQYF. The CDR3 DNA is TGTGCCAGCACAGAGGGGTACGAGCAGTACTTC.

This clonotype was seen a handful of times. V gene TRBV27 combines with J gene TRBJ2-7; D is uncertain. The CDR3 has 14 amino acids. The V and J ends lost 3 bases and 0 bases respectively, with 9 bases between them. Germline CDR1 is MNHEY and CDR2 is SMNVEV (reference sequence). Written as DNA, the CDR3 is TGTGCCAGCAGTTTGAAAGGGTTCTCCTACGAGCAGTACTTC. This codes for CASSLKGFSYEQYF.

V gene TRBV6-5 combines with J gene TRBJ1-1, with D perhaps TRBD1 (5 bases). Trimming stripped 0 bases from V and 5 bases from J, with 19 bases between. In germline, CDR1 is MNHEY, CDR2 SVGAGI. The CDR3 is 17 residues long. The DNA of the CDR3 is TGTGCCAGCAGTTACTCGATATTTCGGGGGGGTGGGACTGAAGCTTTCTTT. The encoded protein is CASSYSIFRGGGTEAFF.

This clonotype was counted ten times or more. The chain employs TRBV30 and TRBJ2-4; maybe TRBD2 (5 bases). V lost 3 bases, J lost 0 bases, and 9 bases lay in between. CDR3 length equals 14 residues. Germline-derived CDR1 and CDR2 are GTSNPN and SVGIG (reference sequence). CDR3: CAWRSGLAKNIQYF. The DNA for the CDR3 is TGTGCCTGGAGGTCAGGACTAGCCAAAAACATTCAGTACTTC.

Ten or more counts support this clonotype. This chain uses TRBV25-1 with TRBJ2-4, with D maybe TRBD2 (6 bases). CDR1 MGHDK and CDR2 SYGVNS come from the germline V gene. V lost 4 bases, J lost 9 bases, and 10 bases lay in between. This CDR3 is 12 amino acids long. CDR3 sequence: CASSGDLVIQYF. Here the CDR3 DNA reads TGTGCCAGCAGTGGGGACTTGGTCATTCAGTACTTC.

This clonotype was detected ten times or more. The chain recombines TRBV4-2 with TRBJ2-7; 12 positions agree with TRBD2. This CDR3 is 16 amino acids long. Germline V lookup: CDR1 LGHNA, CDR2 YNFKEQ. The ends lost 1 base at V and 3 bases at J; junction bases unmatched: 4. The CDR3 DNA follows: TGTGCCAGCAGCCAAGCGACTAGCGGGGGCCTCTACGAGCAGTACTTC. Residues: CASSQATSGGLYEQYF.

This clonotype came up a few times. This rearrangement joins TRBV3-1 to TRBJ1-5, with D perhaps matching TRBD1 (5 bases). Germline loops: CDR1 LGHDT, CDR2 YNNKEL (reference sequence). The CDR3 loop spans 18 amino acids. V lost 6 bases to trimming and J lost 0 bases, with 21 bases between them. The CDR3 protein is CASSLAGLGPYSNQPQHF. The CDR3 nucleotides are TGTGCCAGCAGTTTAGCAGGTTTGGGGCCCTATAGCAATCAGCCCCAGCATTTT.

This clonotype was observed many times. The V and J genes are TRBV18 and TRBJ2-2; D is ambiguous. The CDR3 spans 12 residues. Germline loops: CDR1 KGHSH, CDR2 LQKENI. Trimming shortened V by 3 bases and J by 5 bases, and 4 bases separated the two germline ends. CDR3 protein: CASSPTTGELFF. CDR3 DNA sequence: TGTGCCAGCTCACCGACTACCGGGGAGCTGTTTTTT.

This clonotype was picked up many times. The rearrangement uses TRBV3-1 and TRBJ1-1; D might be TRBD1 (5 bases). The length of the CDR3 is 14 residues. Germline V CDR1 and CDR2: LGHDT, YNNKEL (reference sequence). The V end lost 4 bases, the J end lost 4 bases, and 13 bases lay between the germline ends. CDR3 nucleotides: TGTGCCAGCAGCCCGAGGGGCCAGCCCACTGAAGCTTTCTTT. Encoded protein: CASSPRGQPTEAFF.

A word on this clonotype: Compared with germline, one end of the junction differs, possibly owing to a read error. This CDR3 is CASSPWTSGSYEHYF. The CDR3 coding sequence is TGTGCCAGCAGCCCCTGGACTAGCGGGAGCTACGAGCACTACTTC. The V and J genes are TRBV7-6 and TRBJ2-7, with 13 bases identical to TRBD2. The CDR3 extends over 15 amino acids. Germline V gene sequence: CDR1 SGHVS, CDR2 FNYEAQ.

CDR3 sequence: CAWSIHLDQETQYF. The CDR3 DNA reads as TGTGCCTGGAGTATACACCTTGACCAAGAGACCCAGTACTTC. The chain is built from TRBV30 and TRBJ2-5; no clear D gene. V was trimmed by 2 bases and J by 0 bases, leaving 10 bases between them. This CDR3 is built from 14 residues. CDR1 is GTSNPN, CDR2 SVGIG, per germline (reference sequence).

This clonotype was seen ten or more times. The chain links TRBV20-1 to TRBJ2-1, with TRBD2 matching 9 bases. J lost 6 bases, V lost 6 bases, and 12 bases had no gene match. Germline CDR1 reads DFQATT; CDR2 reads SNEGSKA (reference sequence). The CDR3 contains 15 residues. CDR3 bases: TGCAGTGCGCATAGGCCGGGACTAGCAGGCAATGAGCAGTTCTTC. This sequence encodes CSAHRPGLAGNEQFF.

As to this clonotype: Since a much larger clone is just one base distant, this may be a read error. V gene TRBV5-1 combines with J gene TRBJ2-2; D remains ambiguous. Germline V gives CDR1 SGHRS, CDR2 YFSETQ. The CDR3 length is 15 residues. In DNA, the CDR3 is TGCGCCAGCAGCTTGGTTCATAAGAACACCAGGGAGCTGTTTTTT. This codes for CASSLVHKNTRELFF.

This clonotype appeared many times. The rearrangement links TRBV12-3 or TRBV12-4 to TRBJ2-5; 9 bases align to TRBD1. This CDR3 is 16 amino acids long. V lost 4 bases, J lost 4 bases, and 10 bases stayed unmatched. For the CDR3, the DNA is TGTGCCAGCAGTTCCCATATGACAGGGGGACTAGAGACCCAGTACTTC. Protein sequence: CASSSHMTGGLETQYF.

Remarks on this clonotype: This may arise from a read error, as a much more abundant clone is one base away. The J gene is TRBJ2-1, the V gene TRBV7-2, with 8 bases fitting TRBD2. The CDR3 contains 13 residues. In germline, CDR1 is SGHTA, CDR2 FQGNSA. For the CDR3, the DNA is TGTGCCAGCGTCCTAGCGGGCTACAATGACCAGTTCTTC. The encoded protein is CASVLAGYNDQFF. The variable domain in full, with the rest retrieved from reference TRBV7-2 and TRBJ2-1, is GAGVSQSPSNKVTEKGKDVELRCDPISGHTALYWYRQSLGQGLEFLIYFQGNSAPDKSGLPSDRFSAERTGGSVSTLTIQRTQQEDSAVYLCASVLAGYNDQFFGPGTRLTVL.

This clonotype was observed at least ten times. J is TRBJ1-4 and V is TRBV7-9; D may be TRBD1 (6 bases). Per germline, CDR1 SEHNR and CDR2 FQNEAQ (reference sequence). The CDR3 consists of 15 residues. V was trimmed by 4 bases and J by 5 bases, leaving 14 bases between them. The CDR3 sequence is CASSSPDSLNEKLFF. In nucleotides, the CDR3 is TGTGCCAGCAGCTCTCCGGACAGTCTAAATGAAAAACTGTTTTTT.